The 26 T cell receptor beta chains below were found in one sample sequenced in a study of PD-L1 blockade in urothelial cancer. This table comes from immunoSEQ multiplex PCR, and its TCRdb copy is limited to in-frame clones, with some not included. The repertoire holds about 84,000 clones, with roughly 87% as singletons. Here the sequenced sample was PBMCs, taken around atezolizumab (anti-PD-L1) treatment. These receptors all come from a man between 65 and 80 years old with urothelial cancer.

V usage is TRBV2 and J usage is TRBJ2-7, with D possibly TRBD1 on 6 matching bases. CDR1 and CDR2 (germline): SNHLY, FYNNEI. Trimming left V 5 bases short and J 2 bases short, with 7 bases between. The CDR3 totals 12 residues. The CDR3 coding sequence is TGTGCCAGCAGTAGACAGGCCTACGAGCAGTACTTC. It encodes CASSRQAYEQYF.

This clone was picked up many times. The chain links TRBV4-2 to TRBJ2-7, with a tentative D call TRBD1 (5 bases). Trimming took 0 bases from V and 0 from J, leaving 9 bases between them. The CDR3 runs to 15 residues. Germline lookup yields CDR1 LGHNA and CDR2 YNFKEQ. CDR3 nucleotide sequence: TGTGCCAGCAGCCAAGAACAGGCCAGCTCCTACGAGCAGTACTTC. Its translation: CASSQEQASSYEQYF.

The rearrangement links TRBV4-2 to TRBJ2-1; 7 nucleotides align to TRBD2. The CDR3 runs to 16 residues. With 0 bases clipped from V and 5 bases from J, the junction kept 7 bases outside the gene matches. Germline-derived CDR1 and CDR2 are LGHNA and YNFKEQ. The CDR3 region is CASSQEGGSVDNEQFF. The DNA of the CDR3 is TGTGCCAGCAGCCAAGAGGGCGGGAGTGTGGACAATGAGCAGTTCTTC.

The chain has TRBV7-2 and TRBJ2-7, with D maybe TRBD1 (6 bases). CDR3 length: 11 residues. Germline lookup yields CDR1 SGHTA and CDR2 FQGNSA. Trimming left V 5 bases short and J 4 bases short, with 6 bases between. The CDR3 bases are TGTGCCAGCAGCGACAGGTACGAGCAGTACTTC. Protein product: CASSDRYEQYF.

The chain joins TRBV6-5 to TRBJ2-3, with D tentatively TRBD2 (6 bases). The length of the CDR3 is 15 residues. V dropped 6 bases and J dropped 0 bases, with 13 bases sitting between them. From germline, CDR1 is MNHEY and CDR2 SVGAGI. CDR3 in DNA: TGTGCCAGCAGACTTAGCGGAACTAGCACAGATACGCAGTATTTT. Translated: CASRLSGTSTDTQYF.

The rearrangement links TRBV7-6 to TRBJ2-2; D is uncertain. This CDR3 is built from 14 residues. Germline loops: CDR1 SGHVS, CDR2 FNYEAQ. The V end lost 2 bases, the J end lost 5 bases, and 9 bases lay between the germline ends. CDR3 amino acids: CASSLISSTGELFF. The DNA for the CDR3 is TGTGCCAGCAGCTTAATCTCTTCGACCGGGGAGCTGTTTTTT.

This chain links TRBV5-1 with TRBJ1-4; TRBD1 aligns across 12 bases. The V segment lost 7 bases and the J segment 6 bases; nucleotides outside the gene matches: 7. The CDR3 runs 15 residues. CDR1 is SGHRS and CDR2 is YFSETQ in the germline V gene. CDR3 protein: CASAGTGGGDEKLFF. The DNA for the CDR3 is TGCGCCAGCGCGGGGACAGGGGGCGGAGATGAAAAACTGTTTTTT.

The chain combines TRBV20-1 with TRBJ2-1; no definite D call. Germline lookup yields CDR1 DFQATT and CDR2 SNEGSKA (reference sequence). There are 11 residues in the CDR3. Trimming took off 6 bases at V and 3 bases at J, with 6 bases between the two ends. CDR3 sequence: CSAYYYNEQFF. The CDR3 nucleotides read TGCAGTGCCTACTACTACAATGAGCAGTTCTTC.

V and J are TRBV5-1 and TRBJ1-2, with a weak D call TRBD1 (6 bases). The CDR3 length is 15 residues. V lost 2 bases to trimming and J lost 3 bases, with 14 bases between them. Germline lookup yields CDR1 SGHRS and CDR2 YFSETQ. CDR3 bases: TGCGCCAGCAGCTTCGCTGCCAAGGGGGACTATGGCTACACCTTC. The encoded protein is CASSFAAKGDYGYTF. The whole variable domain, filled in from reference TRBV5-1 and TRBJ1-2, reads KAGVTQTPRYLIKTRGQQVTLSCSPISGHRSVSWYQQTPGQGLQFLFEYFSETQRNKGNFPGRFSGRQFSNSRSEMNVSTLELGDSALYLCASSFAAKGDYGYTFGSGTRLTVV.

The chain couples TRBV5-1 to TRBJ2-7; possibly TRBD2 for D (5 bases). V was shortened by 0 bases and J by 2 bases, with 9 bases between the two germline ends. The CDR3 spans 14 residues. The germline V gene has CDR1 SGHRS and CDR2 YFSETQ. The CDR3 DNA is TGCGCCAGCAGCTTGGAGGCTAGCCCCTACGAGCAGTACTTC. It is translated as CASSLEASPYEQYF. Supplemented by reference TRBV5-1 and TRBJ2-7, the full variable domain reads KAGVTQTPRYLIKTRGQQVTLSCSPISGHRSVSWYQQTPGQGLQFLFEYFSETQRNKGNFPGRFSGRQFSNSRSEMNVSTLELGDSALYLCASSLEASPYEQYFGPGTRLTVT.

The CDR3 loop is CASSHNDRVGEPQHF. The DNA for the CDR3 is TGTGCCAGCAGCCACAACGACAGGGTCGGAGAGCCCCAGCATTTT. The genes are TRBV4-2 and TRBJ1-5; 7 bases align to TRBD1. From germline, CDR1 is LGHNA and CDR2 YNFKEQ. The CDR3 consists of 15 residues. Trimming removed 3 bases from V and 8 bases from J; junction bases left unmatched: 10.

V usage is TRBV18 and J usage is TRBJ2-1; D perhaps matches TRBD2 (6 bases). Germline V gene lookup returns CDR1 KGHSH and CDR2 LQKENI. The V and J ends lost 0 bases and 2 bases respectively, with 11 bases between them. This CDR3 is built from 16 residues. CDR3 nucleotide sequence: TGTGCCAGCTCACCACCGGGACGGGGGACCTACAATGAGCAGTTCTTC. Amino acids: CASSPPGRGTYNEQFF. The full variable domain, rest sourced from reference TRBV18 and TRBJ2-1, is NAGVMQNPRHLVRRRGQEARLRCSPMKGHSHVYWYRQLPEEGLKFMVYLQKENIIDESGMPKERFSAEFPKEGPSILRIQQVVRGDSAAYFCASSPPGRGTYNEQFFGPGTRLTVL.

Only one count was recorded for this clone. The rearrangement links TRBV9 to TRBJ2-1; the match to TRBD1 covers 7 bases. CDR1 and CDR2 (germline): SGDLS, YYNGEE. Trimming took 2 bases from V and 8 from J; bases not matched to a gene: 13. The CDR3 has 16 amino acids. The CDR3 DNA reads as TGTGCCAGCAGCGTCAGACAGGGCGCCCCTGGGGATGAGCAGTTCTTC. This sequence encodes CASSVRQGAPGDEQFF.

CDR3 amino acids: CASSEGTGIQGSPLHF. For the CDR3, the DNA is TGTGCCAGCAGTGAAGGGACAGGGATTCAGGGTTCACCCCTCCACTTT. The genes are TRBV2 and TRBJ1-6, with TRBD1 matching over 8 bases. The CDR3 length is 16 residues. Germline lookup yields CDR1 SNHLY and CDR2 FYNNEI. V lost 1 base and J lost 9; bases outside the gene matches: 8.

V and J are TRBV5-1 and TRBJ1-3; the D is unclear. Trimming stripped 4 bases from V and 0 bases from J, with 11 bases between. Germline V gene data show CDR1 as SGHRS and CDR2 as YFSETQ. The length of the CDR3 is 15 residues. CDR3 sequence reads: CASSGDISSGNTIYF. In DNA, the CDR3 is TGCGCCAGCAGCGGTGACATCTCCTCTGGAAACACCATATATTTT.

The V call is TRBV19, the J call TRBJ1-2; maybe TRBD1 (5 bases). The germline V gene encodes CDR1 LNHDA and CDR2 SQIVND (reference sequence). This CDR3 is 13 amino acids long. With 7 bases removed from V and 1 base from J, the gap between germline ends came to 10 bases. CDR3 nucleotide sequence: TGTGCCAGTACCCAGACAGATAACTATGGCTACACCTTC. This codes for CASTQTDNYGYTF. The whole variable domain, filled in from reference TRBV19 and TRBJ1-2, reads DGGITQSPKYLFRKEGQNVTLSCEQNLNHDAMYWYRQDPGQGLRLIYYSQIVNDFQKGDIAEGYSVSREKKESFPLTVTSAQKNPTAFYLCASTQTDNYGYTFGSGTRLTVV.

Ten or more counts support this clone. The chain has TRBV10-3 and TRBJ2-7, with D possibly TRBD1 on 5 matching bases. The CDR3 is made up of 15 amino acids. The V gene lost 2 bases and the J gene lost 3 bases, with 14 bases spanning the gap. Germline V gene sequence: CDR1 ENHRY, CDR2 SYGVKD. The CDR3 here is CAISEPDNTNYEQYF. The CDR3 DNA reads TGTGCCATCAGTGAGCCGGACAACACCAACTACGAGCAGTACTTC.

The chain is built from TRBV7-2 and TRBJ1-1; D ambiguous. Germline V gives CDR1 SGHTA, CDR2 FQGNSA. The V end was cut by 5 bases, the J end by 5 bases, with 15 bases between. The CDR3 extends over 14 amino acids. DNA for the CDR3: TGTGCCAGCAGCCCTCCCGGCCGAGGGACTGAAGCTTTCTTT. Translation: CASSPPGRGTEAFF. The whole variable domain, filled in from reference TRBV7-2 and TRBJ1-1, reads GAGVSQSPSNKVTEKGKDVELRCDPISGHTALYWYRQSLGQGLEFLIYFQGNSAPDKSGLPSDRFSAERTGGSVSTLTIQRTQQEDSAVYLCASSPPGRGTEAFFGQGTRLTVV.

V usage is TRBV2 and J usage is TRBJ1-1; D unresolved. The CDR3 is 13 amino acids. The V gene lost 2 bases and the J gene lost 0 bases, with 4 bases spanning the gap. Germline V gene sequence: CDR1 SNHLY, CDR2 FYNNEI. Here the CDR3 DNA reads TGTGCCAGCAGTGAAATAATGAACACTGAAGCTTTCTTT. This encodes CASSEIMNTEAFF.

The V and J genes are TRBV25-1 and TRBJ1-3; 8 bases are shared with TRBD1. CDR3 length: 14 residues. The trim removed 5 bases at V and 7 bases at J, leaving 7 bases unmatched. The germline V gene encodes CDR1 MGHDK and CDR2 SYGVNS. The CDR3 loop reads CASSPGGSRNTIYF. The CDR3 nucleotides read TGTGCCAGCAGTCCAGGGGGCAGTAGGAACACCATATATTTT. The entire variable domain, with the rest obtained from reference TRBV25-1 and TRBJ1-3, is as follows: EADIYQTPRYLVIGTGKKITLECSQTMGHDKMYWYQQDPGMELHLIHYSYGVNSTEKGDLSSESTVSRIRTEHFPLTLESARPSHTSQYLCASSPGGSRNTIYFGEGSWLTVV.

The gene calls are TRBV28 and TRBJ2-7, with TRBD2 identical over 10 bases. CDR3 length: 16 residues. CDR1 is MDHEN, CDR2 SYDVKM, per germline. Trimming at V came to 5 bases and at J to 0 bases, leaving 7 bases not matched to a gene. CDR3 residues: CASSPPGLASSYEQYF. The CDR3 region has the DNA TGTGCCAGCAGTCCACCGGGACTAGCGTCCTCCTACGAGCAGTACTTC.

The sample holds a few counts of this clone. The chain recombines TRBV7-2 with TRBJ2-7, with D hard to call. This CDR3 has 13 amino acids. V was cut by 4 bases and J by 6 bases, with 13 bases left in between. Germline V lookup: CDR1 SGHTA, CDR2 FQGNSA. The CDR3 sequence: CASSSPRFFEQYF. Here the CDR3 DNA reads TGTGCCAGCAGCTCGCCCCGGTTCTTCGAGCAGTACTTC.

The chain has TRBV11-2 and TRBJ1-5; D not resolved. This CDR3 is 13 amino acids long. Germline loops: CDR1 SGHAT, CDR2 FQNNGV. V lost 4 bases and J lost 0, with 4 bases in between. The CDR3 nucleotides read TGTGCCAGCAGCTCCAATAGCAATCAGCCCCAGCATTTT. Translated, it gives CASSSNSNQPQHF.

The V and J genes are TRBV30 and TRBJ1-3; D is ambiguous. Germline CDR1 GTSNPN, CDR2 SVGIG (reference sequence). Trimming took off 1 base at V and 4 bases at J, with 20 bases between the two ends. The CDR3 runs to 17 residues. CDR3 residues: CAWSASWAGSRGNTIYF. In nucleotides, the CDR3 is TGTGCCTGGAGTGCCTCCTGGGCCGGCTCTCGGGGAAACACCATATATTTT.

A remark on this clone: A read error may produce the germline difference seen at one junction end. The chain couples TRBV7-9 to TRBJ2-5, with 10 bases matching TRBD2. CDR3 length: 11 amino acids. Germline V gives CDR1 SEHNR, CDR2 FQNEAQ (reference sequence). The CDR3 sequence is CASSQGTSEHF. Written as DNA, the CDR3 is TGTGCCAGCAGCCAGGGGACTAGCGAGCACTTC. Based on the CDR3 plus reference TRBV7-9 and TRBJ2-5, the full variable domain is DTGVSQNPRHKITKRGQNVTFRCDPISEHNRLYWYRQTLGQGPEFLTYFQNEAQLEKSRLLSDRFSAERPKGSFSTLEIQRTEQGDSAMYLCASSQGTSEHFGPGTRLLVL.

The rearrangement links TRBV7-9 to TRBJ1-1; D gene unclear. The CDR3 has 13 residues. With 8 bases removed from V and 0 bases from J, the gap between germline ends came to 10 bases. Germline V gene lookup returns CDR1 SEHNR and CDR2 FQNEAQ (reference sequence). The DNA of the CDR3 is TGTGCCAGCTCCTACGGGGTGAACACTGAAGCTTTCTTT. It codes for CASSYGVNTEAFF.